This TCR beta chain was sequenced during a study of blood T cells in healthy people across ages. With V trimmed by 4 bases and J by 0 bases, 7 bases remained unmatched. The CDR3 consists of 18 residues. Germline V gives CDR1 SGHRS, CDR2 YFSETQ. Combining a sample-barcoded 5' primer with a J-beta primer mix, a second PCR ran for roughly 6 to 12 cycles. TCRdb independently ran MiXCR on the 5' RACE reads; one entry per CDR3 protein. The profile shows some 700,000 distinct CDR3 sequences, roughly 47% of them singletons. This clonotype came up a few times. The rearrangement links TRBV5-1 to TRBJ2-1, with TRBD2 matching 13 bases. Sequenced input: blood. The origin of this receptor is an older woman in good health. The CDR3 sequence is CASSLGLAGVSSYNEQFF. CDR3 DNA: TGCGCCAGCAGCCTCGGACTAGCGGGGGTTAGCTCCTACAATGAGCAGTTCTTC.